This T cell receptor (beta chain) was sequenced during a study of blood T cell repertoires in COVID-19. In the original processing: How many nucleated cells were present was estimated from reference gene primer amplification. The repertoire was sequenced with immunoSEQ multiplex PCR; TCRdb's copy has only in-frame clones and lacks some. D and trimming come from the DNA, and the V and J calls and clone size come from that table. The sample carries 210,000 or so clones, roughly 94% recorded once. Sequencing input: peripheral blood. This clonotype was sampled from a young man with acute or convalescent COVID-19.

CDR3: CASSPPGGRGGANVLTF. As DNA, the CDR3 is TGTGCCAGTAGTCCCCCGGGAGGGCGTGGTGGGGCCAACGTCCTGACTTTC. J is TRBJ2-6 and V is TRBV19; 8 bases are a match to TRBD2. The germline gives CDR1 LNHDA, CDR2 SQIVND (reference sequence). The J segment lost 3 bases and the V segment lost 5 bases, leaving 9 bases of the junction unmatched. CDR3 length: 17 residues.